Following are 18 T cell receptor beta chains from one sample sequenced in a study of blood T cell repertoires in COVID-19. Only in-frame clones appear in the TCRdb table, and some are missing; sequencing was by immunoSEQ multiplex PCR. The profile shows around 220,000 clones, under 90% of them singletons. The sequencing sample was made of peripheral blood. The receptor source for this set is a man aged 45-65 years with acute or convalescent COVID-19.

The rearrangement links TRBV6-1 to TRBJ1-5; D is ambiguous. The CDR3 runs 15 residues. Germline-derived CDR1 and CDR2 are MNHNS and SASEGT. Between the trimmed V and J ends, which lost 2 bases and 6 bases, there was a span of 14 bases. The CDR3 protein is CASSEYFGSGQPQHF. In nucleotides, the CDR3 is TGTGCCAGCAGTGAATATTTTGGGTCGGGTCAGCCCCAGCATTTT.

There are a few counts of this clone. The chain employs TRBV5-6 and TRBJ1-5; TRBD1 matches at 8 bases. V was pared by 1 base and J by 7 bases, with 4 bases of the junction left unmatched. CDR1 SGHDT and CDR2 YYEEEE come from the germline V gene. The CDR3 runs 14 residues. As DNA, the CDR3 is TGTGCCAGCAGCTTGTCAGGGGGCAGGCAGCCCCAGCATTTT. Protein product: CASSLSGGRQPQHF.

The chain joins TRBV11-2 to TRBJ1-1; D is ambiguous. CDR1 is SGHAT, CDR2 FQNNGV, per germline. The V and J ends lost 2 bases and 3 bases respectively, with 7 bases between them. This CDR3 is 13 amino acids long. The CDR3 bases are TGTGCCAGCAGCTTATCTCAGGACACTGAAGCTTTCTTT. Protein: CASSLSQDTEAFF.

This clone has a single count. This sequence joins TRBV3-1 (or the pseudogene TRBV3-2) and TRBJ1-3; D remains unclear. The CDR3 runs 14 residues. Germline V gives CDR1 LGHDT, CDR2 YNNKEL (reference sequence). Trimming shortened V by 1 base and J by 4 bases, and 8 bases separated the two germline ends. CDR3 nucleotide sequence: TGTGCCAGCAGCCAAGCGGGTGCCGGAAACACCATATATTTT. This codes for CASSQAGAGNTIYF.

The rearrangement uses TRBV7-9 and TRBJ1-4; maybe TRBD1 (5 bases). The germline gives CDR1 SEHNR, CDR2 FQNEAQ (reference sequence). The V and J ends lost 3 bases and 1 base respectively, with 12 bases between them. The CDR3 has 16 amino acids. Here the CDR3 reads CASSFRRGVTNEKLFF. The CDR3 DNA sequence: TGTGCCAGCAGCTTTAGGCGGGGGGTAACTAATGAAAAACTGTTTTTT.

The CDR3 reads CASSRQALGVYNEQFF. Here the CDR3 DNA reads TGTGCCAGCAGTCGACAGGCTCTGGGAGTCTACAATGAGCAGTTCTTC. The genes are TRBV7-2 and TRBJ2-1; the D gene is possibly TRBD1 (6 bases). V lost 6 bases and J lost 3, with 18 bases in between. There are 16 residues in the CDR3. From germline, CDR1 is SGHTA and CDR2 FQGNSA.

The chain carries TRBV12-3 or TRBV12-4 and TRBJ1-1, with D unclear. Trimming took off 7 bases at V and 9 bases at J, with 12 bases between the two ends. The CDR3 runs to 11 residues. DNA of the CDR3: TGTGCCAGCAAAAGACTCGGAAAAGCTTTCTTT. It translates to CASKRLGKAFF.

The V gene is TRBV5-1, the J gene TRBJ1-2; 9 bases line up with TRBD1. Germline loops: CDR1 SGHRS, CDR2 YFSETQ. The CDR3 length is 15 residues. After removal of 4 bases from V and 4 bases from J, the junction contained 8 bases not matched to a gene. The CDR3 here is CASSPSRDRVYGYTF. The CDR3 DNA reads TGCGCCAGCAGCCCGTCCCGGGACAGGGTCTATGGCTACACCTTC.

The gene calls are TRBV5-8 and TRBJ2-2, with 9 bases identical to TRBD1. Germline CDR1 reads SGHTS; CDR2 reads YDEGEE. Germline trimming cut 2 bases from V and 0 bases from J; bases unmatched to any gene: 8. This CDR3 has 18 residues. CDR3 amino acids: CASSFRQGDPANTGELFF. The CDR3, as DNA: TGTGCCAGCAGCTTCAGACAGGGGGACCCTGCGAACACCGGGGAGCTGTTTTTT.

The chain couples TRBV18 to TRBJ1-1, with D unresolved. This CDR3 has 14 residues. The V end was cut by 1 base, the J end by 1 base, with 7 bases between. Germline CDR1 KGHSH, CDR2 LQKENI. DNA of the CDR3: TGTGCCAGCTCACCACAGGAGGGGAACACTGAAGCTTTCTTT. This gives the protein CASSPQEGNTEAFF.

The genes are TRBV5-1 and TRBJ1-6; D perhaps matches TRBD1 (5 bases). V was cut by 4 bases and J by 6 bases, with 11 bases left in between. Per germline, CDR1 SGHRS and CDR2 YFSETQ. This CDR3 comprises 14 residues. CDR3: CASSGQGINSPLHF. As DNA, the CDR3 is TGCGCCAGCAGCGGTCAGGGAATTAATTCACCCCTCCACTTT.

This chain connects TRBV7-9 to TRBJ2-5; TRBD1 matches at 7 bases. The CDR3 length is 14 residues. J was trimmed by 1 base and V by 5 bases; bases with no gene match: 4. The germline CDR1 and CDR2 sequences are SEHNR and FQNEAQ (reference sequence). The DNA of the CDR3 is TGTGCCAGCAGCAACCGGGACAGCCAAGAGACCCAGTACTTC. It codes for CASSNRDSQETQYF.

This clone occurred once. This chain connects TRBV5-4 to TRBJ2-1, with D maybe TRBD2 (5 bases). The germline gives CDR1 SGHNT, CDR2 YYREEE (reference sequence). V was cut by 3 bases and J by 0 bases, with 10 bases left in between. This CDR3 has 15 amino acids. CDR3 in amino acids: CASSSKRGSYNEQFF. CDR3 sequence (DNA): TGTGCCAGCAGCTCAAAACGGGGCTCCTACAATGAGCAGTTCTTC.

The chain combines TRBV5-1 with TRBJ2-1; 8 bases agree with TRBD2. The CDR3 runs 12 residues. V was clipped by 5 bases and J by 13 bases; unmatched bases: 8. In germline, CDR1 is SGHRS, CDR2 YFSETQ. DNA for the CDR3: TGCGCCAGCAGAAATAGCGGGGAGGATCAGTTCTTC. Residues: CASRNSGEDQFF.

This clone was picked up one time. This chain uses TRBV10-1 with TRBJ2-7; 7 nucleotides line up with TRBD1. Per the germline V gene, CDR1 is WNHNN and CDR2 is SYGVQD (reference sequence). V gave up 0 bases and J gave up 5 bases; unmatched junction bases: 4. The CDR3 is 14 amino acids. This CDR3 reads CASSESRGRNEQYF. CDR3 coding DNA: TGCGCCAGCAGTGAGTCGAGGGGGCGCAACGAGCAGTACTTC.

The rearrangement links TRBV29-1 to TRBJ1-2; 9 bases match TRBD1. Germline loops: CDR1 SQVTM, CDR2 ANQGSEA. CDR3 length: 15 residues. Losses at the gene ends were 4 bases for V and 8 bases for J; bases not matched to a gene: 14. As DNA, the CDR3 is TGCAGCGTTGGAACAGGGACAGGGAGGGGGAAAGGCTACACCTTC. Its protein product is CSVGTGTGRGKGYTF.

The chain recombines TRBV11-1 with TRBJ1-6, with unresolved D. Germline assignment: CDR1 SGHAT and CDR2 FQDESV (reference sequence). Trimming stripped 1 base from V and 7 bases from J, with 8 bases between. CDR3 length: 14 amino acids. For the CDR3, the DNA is TGTGCCAGCAGCTTAGGTACGCGGAATTCACCCCTCCACTTT. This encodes CASSLGTRNSPLHF.

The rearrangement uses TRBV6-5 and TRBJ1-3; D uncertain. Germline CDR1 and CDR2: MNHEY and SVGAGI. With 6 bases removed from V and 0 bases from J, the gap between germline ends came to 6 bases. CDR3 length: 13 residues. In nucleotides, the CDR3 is TGTGCCAGCAGGAGGAGCTCTGGAAACACCATATATTTT. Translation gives CASRRSSGNTIYF.